A single sample is the source of the 30 T cell receptor beta chains below, sequenced in a study of T cell clonality in common variable immunodeficiency (dated by TCRdb to the mid-2010s). Antigens for these TCRs are unknown. Library method: the immunoSEQ multiplex PCR assay. TCRdb carries this immuneACCESS record with in-frame sequences only. Its versions omit some clonotypes, under half of them owing to an unresolved V gene in the studies checked, with the rest unexplained. The data for this sample show 32,000 or so clones, each detected more than once. The top ten clonotypes cover 6% to 6.5% of the sample. Results the study describes overall, beyond this receptor: CVID TCRbeta sequences were reported to have fewer deletions and N-nucleotide insertions and to lack highly modified clones with 13 or more V deletions.

Sequenced sample: peripheral blood mononuclear cells. The receptors were sampled from a human donor with common variable immunodeficiency.

This clone came up a few times. Coverage ceases 3 residues before the CDR3 finishes, and the germline J gene fills in the end. The chain links TRBV30 to TRBJ1-6; weak D call: TRBD1 (5 bases). CDR1 is GTSNPN, CDR2 SVGIG, per germline (reference sequence). The V and J ends lost 6 bases and 8 bases respectively, with 14 bases between them. The CDR3 consists of 13 residues. CDR3 sequence reads: CACSRGRDSPLHF. The DNA read from the CDR3 is TGTGCCTGCTCAAGGGGAAGGGATTCACCC.

This clone showed up just a few times. The CDR3 DNA, read in part, is TGTGCCAGCAGACCGGGGAGCTCCTATAATTCACCC. Protein sequence: CASRPGSSYNSP. From start to end, the CDR3 is CASRPGSSYNSPLHF. This chain joins TRBV6-2 or TRBV6-3 and TRBJ1-6; no clear D gene. Read sequence stops 3 residues before the CDR3 end, and the germline J gene provides the missing end. Germline CDR1 reads MNHEY; CDR2 reads SVGEGT. The CDR3 covers 15 residues. V was clipped by 6 bases and J by 0 bases, with 9 bases between them.

This clone was counted many times. The CDR3 goes on 3 residues after the read ends, and that part is filled in from the germline J gene. The chain is built from TRBV29-1 and TRBJ1-1; no clear D gene. CDR1 and CDR2 from the germline V gene are SQVTM and ANQGSEA. The germline V and J ends were trimmed by 3 bases and 0 bases, with 5 bases remaining between them. The CDR3 runs to 12 residues. The covered CDR3 bases are TGCAGCGTTGATTCGGTGAACACTGAA. It encodes CSVDSVNTE. The entire CDR3 reads CSVDSVNTEAFF.

This clone was seen a handful of times. With the read ending 3 residues before the CDR3 end, the germline J gene is used to fill in that end. The V gene is TRBV18, the J gene TRBJ2-1; the match to TRBD2 covers 10 bases. The trim removed 3 bases at V and 6 bases at J, leaving 5 bases unmatched. The CDR3 has 15 amino acids. Germline lookup yields CDR1 KGHSH and CDR2 LQKENI. CDR3 DNA (partial): TGTGCCAGCTCACCGGAGCGGGGGGGGGCCAATGAG. Its protein is CASSPERGGANE. The complete CDR3 sequence is CASSPERGGANEQFF.

About this clone itself: With the read ending 3 residues before the CDR3 end, the germline J gene is used to fill in that end. The same CDR3 can be traced to other DNA sequences in this sample. V is TRBV7-2 and J is TRBJ2-7; D is possibly TRBD2 (5 bases). The CDR3 loop spans 12 amino acids. CDR1 is SGHTA and CDR2 is FQGNSA in the germline V gene. The V and J ends lost 5 bases and 3 bases respectively, with 8 bases between them. The DNA read from the CDR3 is TGTGCCAGCAGCGAGGGTAACTACGAG. It codes for CASSEGNYE. The full CDR3 protein is CASSEGNYEQYF.

The CDR3 loop is CASSPDSTGNTIYF. Partial CDR3 DNA: TGTGCCAGCTCACCCGACAGTACTGGAAACACC. This chain uses TRBV18 with TRBJ1-3; perhaps TRBD1 as D (5 bases). The sequence runs out 3 residues before the end of the CDR3; the remainder is reconstructed from the germline J gene. V was cut by 3 bases and J by 2 bases, with 8 bases left in between. Germline values: CDR1 KGHSH, CDR2 LQKENI. The CDR3 sequence is 14 residues long.

Comment on this clone: The read falls 3 residues short of the CDR3 end, and the missing part is taken from the germline J gene. The chain uses TRBV20-1 and TRBJ1-2; perhaps TRBD1 as D (6 bases). This CDR3 region has 13 residues. Germline lookup yields CDR1 DFQATT and CDR2 SNEGSKA (reference sequence). CDR3 DNA, as far as it was read: TGCAGTGCTATAGAGTCGGGGGGCGGCGGC. This codes for CSAIESGGGG. The full-length CDR3 reads as CSAIESGGGGYTF.

This clone was seen more than once but under ten times. The read terminates 3 residues ahead of where the CDR3 ends, so the germline J gene completes it. This chain uses TRBV7-9 with TRBJ1-4; no reliable D call. Trimming pared 1 base from V and 0 bases from J, leaving 6 bases between. The length of the CDR3 is 15 residues. Germline values: CDR1 SEHNR, CDR2 FQNEAQ (reference sequence). The CDR3 region is CASSLDAATNEKLFF. Partial CDR3 DNA: TGTGCCAGCAGCTTAGACGCGGCAACTAATGAAAAA. The whole variable domain, remainder taken from reference TRBV7-9 and TRBJ1-4, is DTGVSQNPRHKITKRGQNVTFRCDPISEHNRLYWYRQTLGQGPEFLTYFQNEAQLEKSRLLSDRFSAERPKGSFSTLEIQRTEQGDSAMYLCASSLDAATNEKLFFGSGTQLSVL.

The sample holds many counts of this clone. The read ends 3 residues before the CDR3 terminus; that terminus is restored from the germline J gene. The J gene is TRBJ2-7, the V gene TRBV19; 9 positions agree with TRBD1. The germline V gene encodes CDR1 LNHDA and CDR2 SQIVND (reference sequence). The CDR3 spans 14 residues. V shed 3 bases and J 5 bases; nucleotides not matched to a gene: 5. The DNA read from the CDR3 is TGTGCCAGTAGTATCCGGGACAGGGAGGACGAG. Its translation is CASSIRDREDE. The entire CDR3 protein reads CASSIRDREDEQYF.

This clone appeared many times. The DNA ends 3 residues before the CDR3 does, and the rest of the CDR3 is filled in from the germline J gene. The chain uses TRBV2 and TRBJ2-7; D not resolved. The CDR3 has 14 residues. Germline CDR1 is SNHLY and CDR2 is FYNNEI. V was trimmed by 1 base and J by 6 bases, leaving 13 bases between them. CDR3 bases read: TGTGCCAGCAGTGAAGGGTTCTCCCAAGGCGAG. Translating it yields CASSEGFSQGE. The CDR3 in full is CASSEGFSQGEQYF. Together with reference TRBV2 and TRBJ2-7, the CDR3 gives the full variable domain: EPEVTQTPSHQVTQMGQEVILRCVPISNHLYFYWYRQILGQKVEFLVSFYNNEISEKSEIFDDQFSVERPDGSNFTLKIRSTKLEDSAMYFCASSEGFSQGEQYFGPGTRLTVT.

This clone was seen a few times. The CDR3 goes on 3 residues after the read ends, and that part is filled in from the germline J gene. V is TRBV7-3 and J is TRBJ2-5; 11 positions agree with TRBD1. Per germline, CDR1 SGHTA and CDR2 FQGTGA. The V and J ends lost 5 bases and 2 bases, in that order; junction bases with no gene match: 10. This CDR3 contains 17 residues. CDR3 DNA (partial): TGTGCCAGCAGCGCCTGGGCGGGGACAGGGGGACAAGAGACC. This codes for CASSAWAGTGGQET. The entire CDR3 sequence reads CASSAWAGTGGQETQYF.

This clone was counted between two and nine times. The observed sequence ends 3 residues before the CDR3 terminus, with the missing tail filled in from the germline J gene. The V and J genes are TRBV30 and TRBJ2-5; TRBD1 matches 8 bases. The germline CDR1 and CDR2 sequences are GTSNPN and SVGIG (reference sequence). The trim removed 4 bases at V and 6 bases at J, leaving 13 bases unmatched. There are 15 residues in the CDR3. This CDR3 is CAWTGGRVVEKTQYF. The CDR3 DNA, read in part, is TGTGCCTGGACAGGGGGCAGGGTGGTTGAGAAGACC.

Ten or more counts support this clone. The read terminates 3 residues before the CDR3 end, so the remaining end is supplied by the germline J gene. This sequence joins TRBV7-8 and TRBJ2-5; 9 bases agree with TRBD2. The V and J ends lost 3 bases and 1 base, in that order; junction bases with no gene match: 9. This CDR3 contains 17 residues. Looked up from germline, CDR1 is SGHVS and CDR2 is FQNEAQ. CDR3 DNA (partial): TGTGCCAGCAGCTTCGGTTTGATTAGCGGGGGCCAAGAGACC. Residues: CASSFGLISGGQET. The CDR3 in its entirety is CASSFGLISGGQETQYF.

This clone was recorded many times. The CDR3 end is not reached by the read, which stops 3 residues before it; the germline J gene fills it in. The chain couples TRBV6-2 or TRBV6-3 to TRBJ2-5; TRBD2 aligns across 12 bases. This CDR3 is 17 amino acids long. Trimming cost V 5 bases and J 5 bases; bases outside gene matches: 12. The germline CDR1 and CDR2 sequences are MNHEY and SVGEGT. The CDR3 bases that were read are TGTGCCAGCAGTCCCGGGACTAGCGGGTCCTTCGGGGAGACC. It yields the protein CASSPGTSGSFGET. The CDR3, in full, reads CASSPGTSGSFGETQYF.

The sample holds many counts of this clone. From the germline J gene comes the end of the CDR3, since the read stops 3 residues before it. The chain uses TRBV7-9 and TRBJ1-1; D gene uncertain. Germline CDR1 and CDR2: SEHNR and FQNEAQ (reference sequence). This CDR3 is 11 amino acids long. The CDR3 reads CASSLTKGAFF. CDR3 bases read: TGTGCCAGCAGCTTAACGAAGGGA.

On this clone: The read falls 3 residues short of the CDR3 end, and the missing part is taken from the germline J gene. J is TRBJ1-1 and V is TRBV7-2; the D gene is possibly TRBD1 (5 bases). Trimming left V 5 bases short and J 4 bases short, with 17 bases between. CDR1 and CDR2 from the germline V gene are SGHTA and FQGNSA. The CDR3 totals 15 residues. CDR3 sequence reads: CASSVQASGVTEAFF. The sequenced part of the CDR3 DNA is TGTGCCAGCAGCGTGCAGGCATCGGGGGTCACTGAA. Using reference TRBV7-2 and TRBJ1-1 for the parts outside the CDR3, the full variable domain is GAGVSQSPSNKVTEKGKDVELRCDPISGHTALYWYRQSLGQGLEFLIYFQGNSAPDKSGLPSDRFSAERTGGSVSTLTIQRTQQEDSAVYLCASSVQASGVTEAFFGQGTRLTVV.

This clone was detected ten times or more. Coverage ceases 3 residues before the CDR3 finishes, and the germline J gene fills in the end. The chain joins TRBV2 to TRBJ1-1; weak D call: TRBD1 (5 bases). The CDR3 covers 14 residues. The V gene's germline CDR1 is SNHLY and CDR2 FYNNEI. The germline V and J ends were trimmed by 2 bases and 4 bases, with 11 bases remaining between them. CDR3 DNA, as far as it was read: TGTGCCAGCAGTGAACGGGGGGGAGGCACTGAA. It specifies CASSERGGGTE. The entire CDR3 sequence reads CASSERGGGTEAFF.

This clone occurred a few times. The sequenced fragment ends 3 residues before the CDR3 boundary, so the rest is inferred from the germline J gene. The chain has TRBV30 and TRBJ1-5; D might be TRBD1 (5 bases). The V and J ends lost 0 bases and 2 bases respectively, with 14 bases between them. Germline V CDR1 and CDR2: GTSNPN, SVGIG (reference sequence). This CDR3 contains 16 residues. The covered CDR3 bases are TGTGCCTGGAGTGTGGGGGGGGACGTAGGCAATCAGCCC. This codes for CAWSVGGDVGNQP. The whole CDR3 sequence is CAWSVGGDVGNQPQHF.

This clone was seen repeatedly, ten times or more. The CDR3 end falls 3 residues outside the read, so it is completed with the germline J gene. The chain couples TRBV29-1 to TRBJ2-1; TRBD1 matches at 7 bases. The CDR3 is 15 amino acids. CDR1 and CDR2 from the germline V gene are SQVTM and ANQGSEA. V was clipped by 3 bases and J by 4 bases; unmatched bases: 9. Partial CDR3 DNA: TGCAGCGTTGAGGTTGGACAGGACCTTTACAATGAG. Translation gives CSVEVGQDLYNE. The full CDR3 is CSVEVGQDLYNEQFF.

About this clone: The observed sequence ends 3 residues before the CDR3 terminus, with the missing tail filled in from the germline J gene. V usage is TRBV7-6 and J usage is TRBJ1-4; 8 bases match TRBD1. The CDR3 contains 16 residues. CDR1 is SGHVS, CDR2 FNYEAQ, per germline. V shed 4 bases and J 3 bases; nucleotides not matched to a gene: 7. The part of the CDR3 DNA that was read is TGTGCCAGCAGCTCCATAAACAGGGGGTCTAATGAAAAA. Translating gives CASSSINRGSNEK. The entire CDR3 is CASSSINRGSNEKLFF.

A few counts support this clone. The CDR3 goes on 3 residues after the read ends, and that part is filled in from the germline J gene. V is TRBV6-2 or TRBV6-3 and J is TRBJ2-7; D is perhaps TRBD1 (5 bases). The CDR3 runs 12 residues. The germline V and J ends were trimmed by 10 bases and 0 bases, with 10 bases remaining between them. Germline assignment: CDR1 MNHEY and CDR2 SVGEGT. This CDR3 reads CAKTVTSYEQYF. The covered CDR3 bases are TGTGCCAAGACAGTCACCTCCTACGAG.

As concerns this clone: The CDR3 end lies 3 residues beyond the end of the read and is filled in from the germline J gene. The rearrangement links TRBV30 to TRBJ2-7; D not resolved. Trimming left V 3 bases short and J 6 bases short, with 15 bases between. This CDR3 has 13 amino acids. Germline values: CDR1 GTSNPN, CDR2 SVGIG (reference sequence). The sequenced CDR3 bases are TGTGCCTGGAGCGCTCAGGAAGGGTTCGAG. This sequence encodes CAWSAQEGFE. The complete CDR3 reads CAWSAQEGFEQYF.

On this clone itself: The missing CDR3 end, 3 residues past where the read stops, is filled in from the germline J gene. Other DNA sequences within the sample encode an identical CDR3. J is TRBJ2-7 and V is TRBV2; 8 nucleotides match TRBD1. The CDR3 length is 12 residues. Germline CDR1 reads SNHLY; CDR2 reads FYNNEI. The junction had 2 bases not matched to a gene; V was cut back by 6 bases and J by 4 bases. CDR3 protein: CASSRDRYEQYF. The covered CDR3 bases are TGTGCCAGCAGCCGGGACAGGTACGAG. The full variable domain, with the rest looked up from reference TRBV2 and TRBJ2-7, is EPEVTQTPSHQVTQMGQEVILRCVPISNHLYFYWYRQILGQKVEFLVSFYNNEISEKSEIFDDQFSVERPDGSNFTLKIRSTKLEDSAMYFCASSRDRYEQYFGPGTRLTVT.

As concerns this clone: The read halts 3 residues ahead of the CDR3 end, with the missing end drawn from the germline J gene. The chain is built from TRBV19 and TRBJ2-1; 9 nucleotides line up with TRBD1. V dropped 7 bases and J dropped 7; count of bases not matched to a gene: 11. The CDR3 covers 15 residues. Germline V gene data show CDR1 as LNHDA and CDR2 as SQIVND (reference sequence). The part of the CDR3 DNA that was read is TGTGCCAGTACCCTCTCCGGGACAGGGATGAATGAG. Residues: CASTLSGTGMNE. The whole CDR3 protein is CASTLSGTGMNEQFF.

This clone was seen a few times. Sequencing ends 3 residues short of the CDR3 end; the germline J gene provides the rest. The V gene is TRBV6-1, the J gene TRBJ2-5; possibly TRBD1 for D (6 bases). The CDR3 contains 17 residues. The germline V and J ends were trimmed by 2 bases and 0 bases, with 16 bases remaining between them. CDR1 and CDR2 from the germline V gene are MNHNS and SASEGT. The part of the CDR3 DNA that was read is TGTGCCAGCAGTGAAAATTTGTCAGGGGCCTACCAAGAGACC. It specifies CASSENLSGAYQET. The CDR3 as a whole reads CASSENLSGAYQETQYF.

The sample holds a few counts of this clone. Sequencing ends 3 residues short of the CDR3 end; the germline J gene provides the rest. The V gene is TRBV30, the J gene TRBJ1-3; weak D call: TRBD1 (6 bases). Trimming cost V 6 bases and J 0 bases, with 15 bases left between them. Per the germline V gene, CDR1 is GTSNPN and CDR2 is SVGIG (reference sequence). The CDR3 extends over 15 amino acids. The CDR3 loop is CACATPTGSGNTIYF. The CDR3 bases that were read are TGTGCCTGCGCCACCCCGACAGGCTCTGGAAACACC.

This clone appeared a few times. The read ends 3 residues before the CDR3 terminus; that terminus is restored from the germline J gene. This chain links TRBV7-9 with TRBJ1-1; no clear D gene. This CDR3 comprises 15 residues. Trimming removed 2 bases at V and 5 bases at J, with 15 bases between. CDR1 and CDR2 (germline): SEHNR, FQNEAQ (reference sequence). CDR3 bases read: TGTGCCAGCAGCTTAAGTGGCGGGTTTGTGACTGAA. Residues: CASSLSGGFVTE. The complete CDR3 reads CASSLSGGFVTEAFF.

With regard to this clone: The observed sequence ends 3 residues before the CDR3 terminus, with the missing tail filled in from the germline J gene. The J gene is TRBJ2-7, the V gene TRBV30; weak D call: TRBD1 (5 bases). Germline CDR1 is GTSNPN and CDR2 is SVGIG (reference sequence). This CDR3 is built from 14 residues. V was pared by 5 bases and J by 1 base, with 15 bases between. CDR3 residues: CAWAGAILSYEQYF. CDR3 DNA (partial): TGTGCCTGGGCTGGGGCTATCCTATCCTACGAG.

This clone was seen many times. The CDR3 is cut off 3 residues early in the read; its end comes from the germline J gene. V and J are TRBV5-1 and TRBJ1-6, with 8 bases fitting TRBD1. V shed 5 bases and J 10 bases; nucleotides not matched to a gene: 8. Per germline, CDR1 SGHRS and CDR2 YFSETQ. The CDR3 is 14 amino acids. CDR3: CASSPGQGGSPLHF. The sequenced part of the CDR3 DNA is TGCGCCAGCAGTCCCGGACAGGGAGGATCACCC.

Note on this clone: The sequenced fragment ends 3 residues before the CDR3 boundary, so the rest is inferred from the germline J gene. The chain recombines TRBV30 with TRBJ1-4; TRBD1 might be the D (5 bases). Trimming pared 3 bases from V and 0 bases from J, leaving 11 bases between. The CDR3 totals 15 residues. From germline, CDR1 is GTSNPN and CDR2 SVGIG (reference sequence). CDR3: CAWSRDFATNEKLFF. The part of the CDR3 DNA that was read is TGTGCCTGGAGCAGGGACTTCGCAACTAATGAAAAA.